Shown below are 12 T cell receptor beta chains from a single sample sequenced in a study of blood T cell repertoires in COVID-19. Measured with immunoSEQ multiplex PCR; TCRdb has only the in-frame clones, and not every one. The sample contains fewer than 60,000 clones, roughly 87% of which appear only once. The sequenced sample was peripheral blood. The origin of the receptors is a human donor with acute or convalescent COVID-19. The donor label of this sample is uncertain.

The chain couples TRBV10-1 to TRBJ1-1; D unclear. In germline, CDR1 is WNHNN, CDR2 SYGVQD (reference sequence). V was clipped by 1 base and J by 1 base, with 13 bases between them. The CDR3 sequence is 16 residues long. CDR3 nucleotide sequence: TGCGCCAGCAGTGAGTGCCCCACTGAGGGGAACACTGAAGCTTTCTTT. This codes for CASSECPTEGNTEAFF.

This clone appeared a few times. This rearrangement joins TRBV28 to TRBJ2-1; 7 bases are a match to TRBD2. CDR3 length: 13 residues. Germline V lookup: CDR1 MDHEN, CDR2 SYDVKM. Trimming cost V 6 bases and J 8 bases; bases outside gene matches: 7. CDR3 DNA: TGTGCCAGCAGCCAATCGACTAGCCATGAGCAGTTCTTC. Translation gives CASSQSTSHEQFF.

The chain uses TRBV29-1 and TRBJ2-1; TRBD1 aligns across 10 bases. The V and J ends lost 8 bases and 4 bases, in that order; junction bases with no gene match: 11. The CDR3 covers 15 residues. CDR1 is SQVTM and CDR2 is ANQGSEA in the germline V gene. For the CDR3, the DNA is TGCAGCTCCCGGACAGGGGGGTCCATTTACAATGAGCAGTTCTTC. Translated, it gives CSSRTGGSIYNEQFF.

V is TRBV5-1 and J is TRBJ1-5; D is possibly TRBD1 (6 bases). The CDR3 is 16 amino acids. CDR1 is SGHRS, CDR2 YFSETQ, per germline. The ends were cut back, 4 bases at V and 4 bases at J, with 18 bases in the middle. The CDR3 here is CASSPDTGGPNQPQHF. The CDR3 DNA sequence: TGCGCCAGCAGCCCCGATACGGGGGGCCCTAATCAGCCCCAGCATTTT. The variable domain in full, with the rest retrieved from reference TRBV5-1 and TRBJ1-5, is KAGVTQTPRYLIKTRGQQVTLSCSPISGHRSVSWYQQTPGQGLQFLFEYFSETQRNKGNFPGRFSGRQFSNSRSEMNVSTLELGDSALYLCASSPDTGGPNQPQHFGDGTRLSIL.

With regard to this clone: Other DNA sequences of this sample code for an identical CDR3. V is TRBV5-1 and J is TRBJ2-3; 9 positions agree with TRBD1. This CDR3 is 15 amino acids long. V trimming: 5 bases; J trimming: 2 bases; junction bases outside the gene matches: 6. CDR1 is SGHRS, CDR2 YFSETQ, per germline. The CDR3 sequence: CASSKGQGDTDTQYF. The CDR3 nucleotides are TGCGCCAGCAGTAAGGGACAGGGTGACACAGATACGCAGTATTTT.

V usage is TRBV5-1 and J usage is TRBJ2-2, with 8 positions matching TRBD1. CDR3 length: 15 amino acids. The ends lost 2 bases at V and 7 bases at J; junction bases unmatched: 7. Germline V gene sequence: CDR1 SGHRS, CDR2 YFSETQ. CDR3 nucleotides: TGCGCCAGCAGCTTACAGGGGGATTCACACGGGGAGCTGTTTTTT. It specifies CASSLQGDSHGELFF.

The chain is built from TRBV6-6 and TRBJ2-1; D might be TRBD2 (6 bases). Germline V lookup: CDR1 MNHNY, CDR2 SVGAGI (reference sequence). The CDR3 consists of 15 residues. V lost 6 bases, J lost 3 bases, and 15 bases lay in between. The CDR3 loop is CASSWGRTIYNEQFF. The DNA for the CDR3 is TGTGCCAGCAGCTGGGGGAGGACTATCTACAATGAGCAGTTCTTC.

The gene calls are TRBV24-1 and TRBJ2-2, with 8 bases that match TRBD1. There are 13 residues in the CDR3. J gave up 5 bases and V 11 bases, and 6 bases lay outside the gene matches. Germline V gives CDR1 KGHDR, CDR2 SFDVKD. CDR3 DNA: TGTGCCAGTACGACAGGGGCGACCGGGGAGCTGTTTTTT. Its translation is CASTTGATGELFF.

The chain has TRBV25-1 and TRBJ2-1, with 9 bases fitting TRBD1. V was clipped by 7 bases and J by 4 bases; unmatched bases: 8. CDR3 length: 15 residues. The germline CDR1 and CDR2 sequences are MGHDK and SYGVNS. The CDR3, as DNA: TGTGCCAGCAATTTAGGGGACAGGGAGTACAATGAGCAGTTCTTC. Translation: CASNLGDREYNEQFF.

This sequence joins TRBV19 and TRBJ1-2; no clear D. CDR3 size: 13 residues. The V gene's germline CDR1 is LNHDA and CDR2 SQIVND (reference sequence). Between the trimmed V and J ends, which lost 3 bases and 5 bases, there was a span of 10 bases. The CDR3 region has the DNA TGTGCCAGTAGTATTGCGAATCCTTATGGCTACACCTTC. Its protein product is CASSIANPYGYTF.

As to this clone: At one end, the junction sequence differs from germline, possibly due to a read error. The chain couples TRBV7-8 to TRBJ1-1; no firm D call. The germline V gene has CDR1 SGHVS and CDR2 FQNEAQ. The CDR3 extends over 16 amino acids. The CDR3 here is CASSLARQPTNIEAFF. CDR3 nucleotide sequence: TGTGCCAGCAGCTTAGCCAGACAACCGACTAACATTGAAGCTTTCTTT.

The genes are TRBV5-1 and TRBJ2-1, with 14 positions matching TRBD2. Trimming cost V 0 bases and J 7 bases; bases outside gene matches: 6. There are 17 residues in the CDR3. Per the germline V gene, CDR1 is SGHRS and CDR2 is YFSETQ. The CDR3 region is CASSLARLAGGINEQFF. In DNA, the CDR3 is TGCGCCAGCAGCTTGGCCCGACTAGCGGGAGGGATTAATGAGCAGTTCTTC.